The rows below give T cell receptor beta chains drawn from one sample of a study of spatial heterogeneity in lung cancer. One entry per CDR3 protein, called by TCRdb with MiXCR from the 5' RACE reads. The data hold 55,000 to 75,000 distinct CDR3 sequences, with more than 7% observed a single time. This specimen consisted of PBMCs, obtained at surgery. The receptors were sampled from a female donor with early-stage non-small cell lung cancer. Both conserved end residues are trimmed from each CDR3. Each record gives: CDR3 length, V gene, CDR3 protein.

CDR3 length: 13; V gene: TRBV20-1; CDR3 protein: SASLQGALRNIQY
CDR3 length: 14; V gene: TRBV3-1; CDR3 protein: ASSQVPGTGTHEQY
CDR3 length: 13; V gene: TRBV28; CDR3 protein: ASSLGALGTDTQY
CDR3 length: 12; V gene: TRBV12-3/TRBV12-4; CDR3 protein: ASTDRGVNTEAF
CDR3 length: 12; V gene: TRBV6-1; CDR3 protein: ASSWDRPQEKLF
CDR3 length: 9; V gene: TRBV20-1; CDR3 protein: SAPPGDTQY
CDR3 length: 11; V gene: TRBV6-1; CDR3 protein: ASSEERTGELF
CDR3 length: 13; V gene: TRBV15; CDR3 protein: ATSRSSGQGNEQF
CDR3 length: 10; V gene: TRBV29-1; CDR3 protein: SELADYNEQF
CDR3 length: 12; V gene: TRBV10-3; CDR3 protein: AISPPYSNTEAF
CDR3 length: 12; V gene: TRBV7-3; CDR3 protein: ASGLDRGTGELF
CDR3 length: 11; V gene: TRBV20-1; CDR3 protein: SARGDSGYGYT
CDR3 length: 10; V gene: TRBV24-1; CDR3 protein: ATSDGAYEQY
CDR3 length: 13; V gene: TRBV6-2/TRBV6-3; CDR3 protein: ASSSLAGGPSEQY
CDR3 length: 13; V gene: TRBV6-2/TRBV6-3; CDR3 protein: ASRSQSSSSYEQY
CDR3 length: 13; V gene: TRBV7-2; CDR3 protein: ASSPEGQGLGGYT
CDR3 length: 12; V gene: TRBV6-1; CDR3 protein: ASSEARMSYEQY
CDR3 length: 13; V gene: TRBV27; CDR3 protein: ASSIAGTVYEKLF
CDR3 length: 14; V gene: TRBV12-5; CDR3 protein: ASGFRSSGGSNEQF
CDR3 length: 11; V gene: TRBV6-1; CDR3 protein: ASSLGRDYEQY
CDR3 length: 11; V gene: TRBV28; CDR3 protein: ASSLGVIYGYT
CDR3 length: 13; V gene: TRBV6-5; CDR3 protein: ASSARGTGKDTQY
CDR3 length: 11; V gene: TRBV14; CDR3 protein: ASSRLRDSEAF
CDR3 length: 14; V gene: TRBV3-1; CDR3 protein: ASSQELGRGDSPLH
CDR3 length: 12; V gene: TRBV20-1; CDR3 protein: SAPSTGLGTEAF